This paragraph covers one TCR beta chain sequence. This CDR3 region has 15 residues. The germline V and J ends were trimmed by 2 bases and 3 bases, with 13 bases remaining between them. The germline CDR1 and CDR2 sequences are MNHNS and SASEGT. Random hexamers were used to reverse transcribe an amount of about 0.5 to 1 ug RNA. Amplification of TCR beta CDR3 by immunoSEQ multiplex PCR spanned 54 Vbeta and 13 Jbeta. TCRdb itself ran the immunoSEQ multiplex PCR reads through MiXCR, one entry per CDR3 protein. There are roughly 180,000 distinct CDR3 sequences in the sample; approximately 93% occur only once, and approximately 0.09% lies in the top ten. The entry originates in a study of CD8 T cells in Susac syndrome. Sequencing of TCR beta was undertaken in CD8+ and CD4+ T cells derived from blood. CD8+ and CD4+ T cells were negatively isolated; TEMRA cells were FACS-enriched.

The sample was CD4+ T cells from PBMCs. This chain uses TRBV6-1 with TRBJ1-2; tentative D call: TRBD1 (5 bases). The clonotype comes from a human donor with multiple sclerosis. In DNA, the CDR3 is TGTGCCAGCAGTGAATCAAAGACAGACTACTATGGCTACACCTTC. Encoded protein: CASSESKTDYYGYTF.